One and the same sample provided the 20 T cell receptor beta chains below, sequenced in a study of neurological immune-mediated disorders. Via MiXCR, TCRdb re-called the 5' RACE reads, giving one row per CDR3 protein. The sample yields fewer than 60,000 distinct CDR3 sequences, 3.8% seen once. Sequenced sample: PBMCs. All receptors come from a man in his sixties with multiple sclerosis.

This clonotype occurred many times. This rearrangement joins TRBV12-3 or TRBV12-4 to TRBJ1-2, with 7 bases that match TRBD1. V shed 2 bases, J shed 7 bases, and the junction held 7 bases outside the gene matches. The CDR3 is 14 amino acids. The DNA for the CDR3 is TGTGCCAGCAGTTTACAAGAGGGGGCGGGTGGCTACACCTTC. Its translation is CASSLQEGAGGYTF.

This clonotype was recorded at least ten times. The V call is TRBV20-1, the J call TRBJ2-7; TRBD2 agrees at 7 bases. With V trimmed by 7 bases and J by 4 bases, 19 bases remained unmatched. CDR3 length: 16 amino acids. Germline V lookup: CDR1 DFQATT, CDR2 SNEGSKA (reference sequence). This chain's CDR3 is CSVLPIAGDQEYEQYF. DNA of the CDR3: TGCAGTGTTCTACCAATTGCGGGGGACCAAGAATACGAGCAGTACTTC.

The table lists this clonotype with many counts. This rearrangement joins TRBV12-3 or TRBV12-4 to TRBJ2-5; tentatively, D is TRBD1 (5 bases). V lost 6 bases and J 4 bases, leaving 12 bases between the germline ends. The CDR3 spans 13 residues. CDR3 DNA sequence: TGTGCCAGCAGCCCGACAGCCTCAGAGACCCAGTACTTC. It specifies CASSPTASETQYF.

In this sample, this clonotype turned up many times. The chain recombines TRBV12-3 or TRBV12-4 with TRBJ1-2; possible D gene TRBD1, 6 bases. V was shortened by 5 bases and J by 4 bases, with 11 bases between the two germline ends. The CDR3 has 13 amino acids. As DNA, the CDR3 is TGTGCCAGCAGTGAGACAGGCCTCTATGGCTACACCTTC. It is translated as CASSETGLYGYTF.

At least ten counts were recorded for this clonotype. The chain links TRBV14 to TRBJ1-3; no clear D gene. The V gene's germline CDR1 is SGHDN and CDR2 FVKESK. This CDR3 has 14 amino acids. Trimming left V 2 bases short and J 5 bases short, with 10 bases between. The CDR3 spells CASSQSHLRNTIYF. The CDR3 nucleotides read TGTGCCAGCAGCCAAAGCCACCTGAGAAACACCATATATTTT.

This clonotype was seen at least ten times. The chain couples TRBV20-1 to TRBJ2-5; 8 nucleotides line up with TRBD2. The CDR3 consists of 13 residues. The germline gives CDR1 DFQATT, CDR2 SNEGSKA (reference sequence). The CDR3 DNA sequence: TGCAGCGGGACTAGGCCACCTCTAGAGACCCAGTACTTC. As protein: CSGTRPPLETQYF.

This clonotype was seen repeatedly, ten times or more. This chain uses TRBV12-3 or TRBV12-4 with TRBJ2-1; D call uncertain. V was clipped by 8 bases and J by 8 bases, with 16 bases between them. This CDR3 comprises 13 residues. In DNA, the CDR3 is TGTGCCAGCCACGGTGGCGCGGCTCATGAGCAGTTCTTC. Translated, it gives CASHGGAAHEQFF.

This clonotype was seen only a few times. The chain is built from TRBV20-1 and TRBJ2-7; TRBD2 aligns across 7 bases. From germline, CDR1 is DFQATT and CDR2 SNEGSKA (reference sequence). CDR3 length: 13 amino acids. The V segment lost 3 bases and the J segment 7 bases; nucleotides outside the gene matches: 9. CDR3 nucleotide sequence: TGCAGTGCTAGTTGGACTTCAGCGGGGGAGCAGTACTTC. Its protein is CSASWTSAGEQYF.

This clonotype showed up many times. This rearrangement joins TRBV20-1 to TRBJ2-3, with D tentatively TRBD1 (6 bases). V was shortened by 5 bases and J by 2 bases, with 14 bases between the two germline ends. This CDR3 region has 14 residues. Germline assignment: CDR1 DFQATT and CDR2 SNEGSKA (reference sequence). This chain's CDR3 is CSAGRQVYTDTQYF. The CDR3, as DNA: TGCAGTGCTGGTAGACAGGTCTACACAGATACGCAGTATTTT.

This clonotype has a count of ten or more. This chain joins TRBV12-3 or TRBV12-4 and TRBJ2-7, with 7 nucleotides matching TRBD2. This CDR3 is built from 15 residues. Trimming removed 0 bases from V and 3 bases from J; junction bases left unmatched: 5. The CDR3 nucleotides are TGTGCCAGCAGTTTAGCGTTAGGGACTAACTACGAGCAGTACTTC. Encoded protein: CASSLALGTNYEQYF.

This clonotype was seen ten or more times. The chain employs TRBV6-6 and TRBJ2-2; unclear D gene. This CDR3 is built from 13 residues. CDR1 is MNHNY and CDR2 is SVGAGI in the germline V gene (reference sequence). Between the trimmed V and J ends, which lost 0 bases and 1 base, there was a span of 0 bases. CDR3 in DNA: TGTGCCAGCAGTTACTCGAACACCGGGGAGCTGTTTTTT. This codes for CASSYSNTGELFF.

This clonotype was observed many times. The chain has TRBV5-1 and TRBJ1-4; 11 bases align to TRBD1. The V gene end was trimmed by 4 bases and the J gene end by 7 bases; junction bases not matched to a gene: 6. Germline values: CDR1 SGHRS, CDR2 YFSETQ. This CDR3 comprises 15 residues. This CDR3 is CASSPDRGRGEKLFF. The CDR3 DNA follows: TGCGCCAGCAGCCCGGACAGGGGGCGCGGTGAAAAACTGTTTTTT.

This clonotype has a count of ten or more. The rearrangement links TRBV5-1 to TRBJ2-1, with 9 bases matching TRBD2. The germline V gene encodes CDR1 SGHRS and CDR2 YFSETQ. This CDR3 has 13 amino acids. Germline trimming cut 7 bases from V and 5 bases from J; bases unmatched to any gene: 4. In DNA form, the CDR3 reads TGCGCCAGCTGGGGACTAGCAAACAATGAGCAGTTCTTC. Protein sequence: CASWGLANNEQFF.

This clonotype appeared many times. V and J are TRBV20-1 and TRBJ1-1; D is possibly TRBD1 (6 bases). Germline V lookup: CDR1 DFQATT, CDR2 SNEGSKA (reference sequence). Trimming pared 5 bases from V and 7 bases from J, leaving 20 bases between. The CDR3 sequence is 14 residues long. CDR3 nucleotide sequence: TGCAGTGCTTCCCCCCGGGGGCTGAACTATGAAGCTTTCTTT. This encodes CSASPRGLNYEAFF.

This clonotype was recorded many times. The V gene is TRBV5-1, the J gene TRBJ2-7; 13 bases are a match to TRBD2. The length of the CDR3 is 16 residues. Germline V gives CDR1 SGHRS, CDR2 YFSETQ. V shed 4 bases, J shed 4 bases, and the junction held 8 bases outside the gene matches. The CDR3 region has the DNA TGCGCCAGCAGCAATCGGACTAGCGGGGGTTTTTACGAGCAGTACTTC. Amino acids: CASSNRTSGGFYEQYF.

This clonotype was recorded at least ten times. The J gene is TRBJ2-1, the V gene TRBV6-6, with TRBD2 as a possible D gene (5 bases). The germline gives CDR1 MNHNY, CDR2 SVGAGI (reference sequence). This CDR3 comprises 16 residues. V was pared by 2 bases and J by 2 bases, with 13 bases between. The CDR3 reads CASSYEGSPPYNEQFF. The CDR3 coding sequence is TGTGCCAGCAGTTACGAGGGAAGCCCTCCCTACAATGAGCAGTTCTTC.

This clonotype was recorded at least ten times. CDR3 nucleotide sequence: TGTGCCAGCAGCGGTCGGGGGCGGGCCAACACCGGGGAGCTGTTTTTT. Residues: CASSGRGRANTGELFF. The genes are TRBV9 and TRBJ2-2; D possibly uses TRBD1 or TRBD2 (6 bases each). Germline V gives CDR1 SGDLS, CDR2 YYNGEE. Trimming shortened V by 3 bases and J by 2 bases, and 14 bases separated the two germline ends. The CDR3 covers 16 residues.

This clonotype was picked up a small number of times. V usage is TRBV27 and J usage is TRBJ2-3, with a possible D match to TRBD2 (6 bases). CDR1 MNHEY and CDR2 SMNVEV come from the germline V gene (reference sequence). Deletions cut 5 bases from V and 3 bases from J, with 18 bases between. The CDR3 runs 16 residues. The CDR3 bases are TGTGCCAGCAGTCCGCTCACGACCGGGGGAACAGATACGCAGTATTTT. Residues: CASSPLTTGGTDTQYF.

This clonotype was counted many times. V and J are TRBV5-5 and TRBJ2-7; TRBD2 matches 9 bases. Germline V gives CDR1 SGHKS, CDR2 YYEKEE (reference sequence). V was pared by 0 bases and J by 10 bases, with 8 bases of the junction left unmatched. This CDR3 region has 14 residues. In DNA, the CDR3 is TGTGCCAGCAGCTTGGAGGGACAGCTAGCGGGACAGTACTTC. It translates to CASSLEGQLAGQYF.

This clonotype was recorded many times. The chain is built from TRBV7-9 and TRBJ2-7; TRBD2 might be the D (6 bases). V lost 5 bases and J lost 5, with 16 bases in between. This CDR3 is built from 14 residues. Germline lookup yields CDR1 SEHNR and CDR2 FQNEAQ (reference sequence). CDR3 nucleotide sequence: TGTGCCAGCAGCCGTACTAGCTCTCTCGACGAGCAGTACTTC. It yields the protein CASSRTSSLDEQYF.